The 29 T cell receptor beta chains presented below share a single source sample, sequenced in a study of cytomegalovirus exposure and HLA in healthy donors. The PCR employed 60 Vbeta primers together with 13 Jbeta primers. Profiling relied on immunoSEQ multiplex PCR, and the TCRdb table lists in-frame clones only, not all of them. The table includes under 200,000 clones, 68% detected once. Specimen: PBMCs. These receptors were obtained from a man aged 50-59 years in good health and CMV-seronegative.

The V gene is TRBV2, the J gene TRBJ1-2; D possibly corresponds to TRBD1 (6 bases). This CDR3 comprises 15 residues. Germline V lookup: CDR1 SNHLY, CDR2 FYNNEI. The V and J ends lost 6 bases and 4 bases respectively, with 18 bases between them. The CDR3 here is CASSPSTGNGYGYTF. CDR3 nucleotides: TGTGCCAGCAGCCCATCAACAGGGAATGGCTATGGCTACACCTTC.

In nucleotides, the CDR3 is TGTGCCAGCAGTTACTCGGGACAGAGCAATCAGCCCCAGCATTTT. Translated: CASSYSGQSNQPQHF. The rearrangement links TRBV6-5 to TRBJ1-5; the match to TRBD1 covers 7 bases. This CDR3 region has 15 residues. J lost 1 base, V lost 0 bases, and 0 bases had no gene match. The germline CDR1 and CDR2 sequences are MNHEY and SVGAGI.

The V gene is TRBV5-4, the J gene TRBJ2-3; 8 nucleotides agree with TRBD2. V trimming: 3 bases; J trimming: 6 bases; junction bases outside the gene matches: 9. Germline V gene data show CDR1 as SGHNT and CDR2 as YYREEE (reference sequence). CDR3 length: 15 residues. The CDR3 region is CASSSWVAGTDTQYF. In DNA, the CDR3 is TGTGCCAGCAGCTCCTGGGTAGCGGGGACTGATACGCAGTATTTT. The whole variable domain, filled in from reference TRBV5-4 and TRBJ2-3, reads ETGVTQSPTHLIKTRGQQVTLRCSSQSGHNTVSWYQQALGQGPQFIFQYYREEENGRGNFPPRFSGLQFPNYSSELNVNALELDDSALYLCASSSWVAGTDTQYFGPGTRLTVL.

In its sample, this clone was seen once. J is TRBJ2-7 and V is TRBV5-1; D is undetermined. Trimming stripped 2 bases from V and 3 bases from J, with 12 bases between. Germline CDR1 SGHRS, CDR2 YFSETQ. The CDR3 runs 14 residues. DNA of the CDR3: TGCGCCAGCAGCTTTGGCATCCCAGTCTACGAGCAGTACTTC. Its protein is CASSFGIPVYEQYF.

This clone was detected once. The chain carries TRBV4-1 and TRBJ2-1, with 9 bases aligning to TRBD2. After removal of 1 base from V and 2 bases from J, the junction contained 6 bases not matched to a gene. Germline V lookup: CDR1 MGHRA, CDR2 YSYEKL. The CDR3 runs 17 residues. CDR3 sequence: CASSQGGTSLAYNEQFF. The CDR3 DNA is TGCGCCAGCAGCCAAGGCGGGACTAGCTTGGCCTACAATGAGCAGTTCTTC.

The table lists this clone with a count of one. The chain joins TRBV28 to TRBJ2-6, with a tentative D call TRBD2 (5 bases). From germline, CDR1 is MDHEN and CDR2 SYDVKM. Trimming left V 2 bases short and J 0 bases short, with 11 bases between. This CDR3 has 17 residues. CDR3 protein: CASSLRGQSSGANVLTF. The DNA of the CDR3 is TGTGCCAGCAGTTTACGGGGTCAGTCCTCTGGGGCCAACGTCCTGACTTTC.

This chain joins TRBV9 and TRBJ2-5; D possibly corresponds to TRBD2 (5 bases). Trimming removed 3 bases at V and 9 bases at J, with 21 bases between. CDR3 size: 15 residues. The germline V gene has CDR1 SGDLS and CDR2 YYNGEE. CDR3 sequence reads: CASSEGRAGPRAQYF. The CDR3 DNA sequence: TGTGCCAGCAGCGAGGGTAGGGCGGGTCCGAGGGCCCAGTACTTC.

This clone was observed a few times. The CDR3 loop reads CASSLPGQGARGANVLTF. CDR3 DNA: TGTGCCAGCAGCTTACCGGGACAGGGGGCGCGAGGGGCCAACGTCCTGACTTTC. The V call is TRBV7-8, the J call TRBJ2-6; 12 nucleotides match TRBD1. Germline lookup yields CDR1 SGHVS and CDR2 FQNEAQ. Trimming took 2 bases from V and 4 from J; bases not matched to a gene: 6. The CDR3 extends over 18 amino acids.

This clone was picked up a small number of times. The same CDR3 also results from other DNA sequences found in this sample. V gene TRBV12-5 combines with J gene TRBJ1-1; D ambiguous. Germline V gives CDR1 LGHNT, CDR2 FRNRAP. V was cut by 0 bases and J by 8 bases, with 7 bases left in between. The CDR3 spans 12 residues. The chain's CDR3 is CASGLVRGEAFF. The CDR3 nucleotides read TGTGCTAGTGGTTTGGTTCGGGGAGAAGCTTTCTTT.

This chain uses TRBV2 with TRBJ2-3, with TRBD1 identical over 10 bases. J gave up 4 bases and V 5 bases, and 6 bases lay outside the gene matches. CDR1 is SNHLY and CDR2 is FYNNEI in the germline V gene. This CDR3 region has 15 residues. In nucleotides, the CDR3 is TGTGCCAGCAGTCTAAGACAGGGGGCCGCAGATACGCAGTATTTT. This codes for CASSLRQGAADTQYF.

The chain has TRBV10-1 and TRBJ1-2; D is perhaps TRBD1 (5 bases). Germline V gives CDR1 WNHNN, CDR2 SYGVQD (reference sequence). This CDR3 is 13 amino acids long. Deletions cut 2 bases from V and 2 bases from J, with 6 bases between. CDR3 sequence reads: CASSEKGNYGYTF. The CDR3 bases are TGCGCCAGCAGTGAGAAGGGGAACTATGGCTACACCTTC.

The chain couples TRBV9 to TRBJ1-2; a possible D gene is TRBD1 (5 bases). Trimming took off 0 bases at V and 0 bases at J, with 12 bases between the two ends. The CDR3 covers 16 residues. The germline CDR1 and CDR2 sequences are SGDLS and YYNGEE. In nucleotides, the CDR3 is TGTGCCAGCAGCGTAGGGGGGGACTCAGCTAACTATGGCTACACCTTC. The encoded protein is CASSVGGDSANYGYTF.

V gene TRBV5-1 combines with J gene TRBJ2-5, with D tentatively TRBD2 (6 bases). V was pared by 4 bases and J by 0 bases, with 13 bases between. Looked up from germline, CDR1 is SGHRS and CDR2 is YFSETQ. There are 15 residues in the CDR3. CDR3 nucleotide sequence: TGCGCCAGCAGCGCGGGACGGTTGTACCAAGAGACCCAGTACTTC. This sequence encodes CASSAGRLYQETQYF.

The chain combines TRBV6-5 with TRBJ1-5; TRBD1 matches at 8 bases. The V gene's germline CDR1 is MNHEY and CDR2 SVGAGI. This CDR3 region has 15 residues. Germline trimming cut 6 bases from V and 2 bases from J; bases unmatched to any gene: 6. The CDR3 DNA reads as TGTGCCAGCAGCCGACAGGGGCTTGGCAATCAGCCCCAGCATTTT. Residues: CASSRQGLGNQPQHF.

V gene TRBV5-6 combines with J gene TRBJ2-2, with D possibly being TRBD1 (6 bases). The CDR3 covers 14 residues. The germline CDR1 and CDR2 sequences are SGHDT and YYEEEE. V was clipped by 1 base and J by 3 bases, with 7 bases between them. The CDR3 nucleotides are TGTGCCAGCAGCTTGACAGGGTACACCGGGGAGCTGTTTTTT. It codes for CASSLTGYTGELFF.

The chain couples TRBV29-1 to TRBJ1-5, with TRBD1 matching 9 bases. The junction had 11 bases not matched to a gene; V was cut back by 6 bases and J by 2 bases. Germline CDR1 reads SQVTM; CDR2 reads ANQGSEA. The CDR3 is 16 residues long. The CDR3 sequence: CSVPPGQGKGNQPQHF. The CDR3 nucleotides are TGCAGCGTCCCCCCGGGACAGGGAAAGGGCAATCAGCCCCAGCATTTT.

This clone has just a few counts. V and J are TRBV12-1 and TRBJ2-7; the D segment call TRBD1 is taken from the table without a DNA check. TRBV12-1 is annotated as a pseudogene. This CDR3 region has 15 residues. The CDR3 nucleotides are TGTGCCAGCAGCTCGCGTGACAGGGCCCCCTACGAGCAGTACTTC. It encodes CASSSRDRAPYEQYF.

The rearrangement links TRBV6-4 to TRBJ2-2, with 10 bases aligning to TRBD2. The length of the CDR3 is 15 residues. J lost 6 bases, V lost 3 bases, and 4 bases had no gene match. CDR1 MRHNA and CDR2 SNTAGT come from the germline V gene. The CDR3 spells CASSEAGGLAGELFF. The DNA for the CDR3 is TGTGCCAGCAGTGAAGCGGGGGGGCTGGCCGGGGAGCTGTTTTTT.

The rearrangement joins TRBV7-9 to TRBJ1-1, with D maybe TRBD1 (6 bases). The germline gives CDR1 SEHNR, CDR2 FQNEAQ (reference sequence). Trimming left V 0 bases short and J 3 bases short, with 11 bases between. This CDR3 spans 15 amino acids. In nucleotides, the CDR3 is TGTGCCAGCAGCTTAGCGAGGGGGGGGGACACTGAAGCTTTCTTT. The encoded protein is CASSLARGGDTEAFF. The whole variable domain, remainder taken from reference TRBV7-9 and TRBJ1-1, is DTGVSQNPRHKITKRGQNVTFRCDPISEHNRLYWYRQTLGQGPEFLTYFQNEAQLEKSRLLSDRFSAERPKGSFSTLEIQRTEQGDSAMYLCASSLARGGDTEAFFGQGTRLTVV.

This clone was seen only a few times. The chain links TRBV11-2 to TRBJ2-5, with 9 positions matching TRBD2. CDR1 is SGHAT and CDR2 is FQNNGV in the germline V gene. V trimming: 2 bases; J trimming: 1 base; junction bases outside the gene matches: 5. This CDR3 region has 16 residues. The CDR3 sequence: CASSLRLAGSQETQYF. CDR3 in DNA: TGTGCCAGCAGCTTAAGGCTAGCGGGGAGCCAAGAGACCCAGTACTTC.

The chain combines TRBV2 with TRBJ2-1; 7 positions match TRBD1. Trimming at V came to 6 bases and at J to 10 bases, leaving 9 bases not matched to a gene. Germline CDR1 and CDR2: SNHLY and FYNNEI. This CDR3 has 13 residues. CDR3: CASRTTGIGEQFF. CDR3 DNA sequence: TGTGCCAGCAGGACGACAGGGATCGGAGAGCAGTTCTTC.

The genes are TRBV29-1 and TRBJ1-2; 7 nucleotides match TRBD1. The CDR3 extends over 17 amino acids. Germline V gene data show CDR1 as SQVTM and CDR2 as ANQGSEA. CDR3 loop: CPLLRDSATTFNYGYTF. CDR3 bases: TGCCCTCTACTACGGGACAGCGCTACAACTTTTAACTATGGCTACACCTTC.

CDR3 sequence: CASSYSGGGLDTQYF. CDR3 DNA: TGTGCCAGCAGTTATAGCGGGGGGGGATTAGATACGCAGTATTTT. The rearrangement joins TRBV7-2 to TRBJ2-3; 11 bases line up with TRBD2. This CDR3 has 15 amino acids. Germline V gene lookup returns CDR1 SGHTA and CDR2 FQGNSA. The V segment lost 6 bases and the J segment 5 bases; nucleotides outside the gene matches: 7. Supplemented by reference TRBV7-2 and TRBJ2-3, the full variable domain reads GAGVSQSPSNKVTEKGKDVELRCDPISGHTALYWYRQSLGQGLEFLIYFQGNSAPDKSGLPSDRFSAERTGGSVSTLTIQRTQQEDSAVYLCASSYSGGGLDTQYFGPGTRLTVL.

V and J are TRBV6-1 and TRBJ2-1; 8 bases match TRBD1. The CDR3 consists of 16 residues. CDR1 is MNHNS, CDR2 SASEGT, per germline. V was pared by 5 bases and J by 4 bases, with 10 bases of the junction left unmatched. CDR3 sequence: CASSKGGTGSYNEQFF. The DNA for the CDR3 is TGTGCCAGCAGTAAAGGGGGGACAGGCAGTTACAATGAGCAGTTCTTC.

This clone was observed a handful of times. V is TRBV19 and J is TRBJ1-5; maybe TRBD1 (5 bases). This CDR3 is 14 amino acids long. CDR1 is LNHDA and CDR2 is SQIVND in the germline V gene (reference sequence). Trimming stripped 2 bases from V and 6 bases from J, with 11 bases between. CDR3 region: CASSIKGPGQPQHF. The CDR3 region has the DNA TGTGCCAGTAGTATAAAGGGGCCGGGTCAGCCCCAGCATTTT. Drawing the rest from reference TRBV19 and TRBJ1-5, the complete variable domain is DGGITQSPKYLFRKEGQNVTLSCEQNLNHDAMYWYRQDPGQGLRLIYYSQIVNDFQKGDIAEGYSVSREKKESFPLTVTSAQKNPTAFYLCASSIKGPGQPQHFGDGTRLSIL.

The rearrangement links TRBV5-1 to TRBJ2-7; 8 bases match TRBD2. With V trimmed by 4 bases and J by 3 bases, 6 bases remained unmatched. CDR3 size: 14 residues. Germline-derived CDR1 and CDR2 are SGHRS and YFSETQ. The CDR3 here is CASSTGGALYEQYF. The DNA of the CDR3 is TGCGCCAGCAGCACCGGGGGGGCTCTCTACGAGCAGTACTTC.

This clone was observed a handful of times. The J gene is TRBJ2-7, the V gene TRBV20-1; D is unclear. V was shortened by 0 bases and J by 7 bases, with 7 bases between the two germline ends. Germline CDR1 and CDR2: DFQATT and SNEGSKA (reference sequence). The CDR3 covers 11 residues. The CDR3 DNA reads as TGCAGTGCTAGAGATGGCCCGGAGCAGTACTTC. It encodes CSARDGPEQYF.

This clone was seen more than once but under ten times. The rearrangement uses TRBV28 and TRBJ1-2; D is perhaps TRBD1 (6 bases). The germline CDR1 and CDR2 sequences are MDHEN and SYDVKM. CDR3 length: 18 residues. The V and J ends lost 2 bases and 5 bases respectively, with 24 bases between them. The CDR3 loop is CASSLARGGMGIGYGYTF. The CDR3 nucleotides are TGTGCCAGCAGTTTAGCCAGGGGAGGGATGGGAATCGGTTATGGCTACACCTTC.

The chain has TRBV7-2 and TRBJ1-6; D remains unclear. CDR3 length: 16 residues. V was shortened by 5 bases and J by 4 bases, with 15 bases between the two germline ends. Germline V gene sequence: CDR1 SGHTA, CDR2 FQGNSA. The DNA for the CDR3 is TGTGCCAGCAGCCCTGGGCACAGCGGATATAATTCACCCCTCCACTTT. It translates to CASSPGHSGYNSPLHF.